What follows is one TCR beta chain and its context. These data originate in a study of blood T cell repertoires in COVID-19. Across the whole study: PBMCs, B-cell-depleted T cells, or T cells were the source of the cDNA or gDNA that made up the material.

V shed 4 bases and J 8 bases; nucleotides not matched to a gene: 14. Germline values: CDR1 MNHNS, CDR2 SASEGT. CDR3 length equals 16 residues. Under the authors' procedure: How many nucleated cells were present was estimated from reference gene primer amplification. Data came from immunoSEQ multiplex PCR; TCRdb stores just in-frame clones and leaves some out. V and J calls and clone size are as listed in that table; D and trimming were resolved from the DNA. The sample includes 42,000 or so clones, 70% to 90% of them seen just once. The sequenced sample consisted of peripheral blood. This receptor was taken from a human donor in a cohort sampled during active COVID-19. The chain has TRBV6-1 and TRBJ2-1; 7 positions agree with TRBD2. The CDR3 bases are TGTGCCAGCAGTGGGGGGGGACGGCGGACGGGGTATGAGCAGTTCTTC. Its protein product is CASSGGGRRTGYEQFF.